This T cell receptor beta chain was profiled in a study of beta chain features in type 1 diabetes. The study's findings and limits: Moderate but significant shortening of TCRB CDR3s was recorded in all four CD4+ subsets from Type 1 diabetes patients. cDNA-based reads could over-represent cells with high TCR expression.

The isolated RNA, all of it, was reverse transcribed, so expressed TCRB transcripts were what got sequenced. Assay: immunoSEQ multiplex PCR; the TCRdb copy retains only in-frame clones and omits some. This table has approximately 60,000 clones, 59% appearing once. Remarks on this clone: Its antigen is still unknown.

The CDR3 length is 15 residues. CDR1 and CDR2 (germline): MDHEN, SYDVKM. Unmatched junction bases numbered 10, after V lost 6 bases and J lost 2 bases. The chain employs TRBV28 and TRBJ2-7; 7 nucleotides agree with TRBD2. The specimen was Tregs from blood. The sequence came from a woman aged 18 to 35 in good health. The CDR3 DNA is TGTGCCAGCAGGGACGTAGCGGGTCCAGCCTACGAGCAGTACTTC. The encoded protein is CASRDVAGPAYEQYF. The complete variable domain, with remaining parts taken from reference TRBV28 and TRBJ2-7, reads DVKVTQSSRYLVKRTGEKVFLECVQDMDHENMFWYRQDPGLGLRLIYFSYDVKMKEKGDIPEGYSVSREKKERFSLILESASTNQTSMYLCASRDVAGPAYEQYFGPGTRLTVT.